This T cell receptor beta chain was identified in a study of T cells in Graves' hyperthyroidism and ophthalmopathy. Study-level findings and limits: Most expanded thyroid clonotypes above 0.001 recurred in blood. Before onset, ophthalmopathy was predicted by the model a median roughly six months earlier.

CDR1 is DFQATT and CDR2 is SNEGSKA in the germline V gene (reference sequence). The CDR3 is 13 amino acids. Trimming pared 4 bases from V and 2 bases from J, leaving 9 bases between. There were TCR beta CDR3 regions amplified from RNA transcripts. A first-round RT-PCR of the TCR CDR3 used the HTBI primer set. One entry per CDR3 protein results from TCRdb running MiXCR on the multiplex PCR reads. In the table there are around 99,000 distinct CDR3 sequences, about a sixth of which are singletons. The study excluded patients with uncontrolled infection, other autoimmune disease, pregnancy or lactation. The diagnoses drew upon clinical symptoms, serum thyroxine and TRAb, thyroid ultrasound and orbital computed tomography. This clonotype was counted ten times or more. Its antigen remains unidentified.

The sample taken for sequencing was blood. The V call is TRBV20-1, the J call TRBJ2-1; tentative D call: TRBD2 (5 bases). The sequence derives from a woman in her forties or fifties with Graves' hyperthyroidism. CDR3 sequence: CSAKSGPYNEQFF. The CDR3 DNA reads TGCAGTGCTAAAAGCGGCCCCTACAATGAGCAGTTCTTC.